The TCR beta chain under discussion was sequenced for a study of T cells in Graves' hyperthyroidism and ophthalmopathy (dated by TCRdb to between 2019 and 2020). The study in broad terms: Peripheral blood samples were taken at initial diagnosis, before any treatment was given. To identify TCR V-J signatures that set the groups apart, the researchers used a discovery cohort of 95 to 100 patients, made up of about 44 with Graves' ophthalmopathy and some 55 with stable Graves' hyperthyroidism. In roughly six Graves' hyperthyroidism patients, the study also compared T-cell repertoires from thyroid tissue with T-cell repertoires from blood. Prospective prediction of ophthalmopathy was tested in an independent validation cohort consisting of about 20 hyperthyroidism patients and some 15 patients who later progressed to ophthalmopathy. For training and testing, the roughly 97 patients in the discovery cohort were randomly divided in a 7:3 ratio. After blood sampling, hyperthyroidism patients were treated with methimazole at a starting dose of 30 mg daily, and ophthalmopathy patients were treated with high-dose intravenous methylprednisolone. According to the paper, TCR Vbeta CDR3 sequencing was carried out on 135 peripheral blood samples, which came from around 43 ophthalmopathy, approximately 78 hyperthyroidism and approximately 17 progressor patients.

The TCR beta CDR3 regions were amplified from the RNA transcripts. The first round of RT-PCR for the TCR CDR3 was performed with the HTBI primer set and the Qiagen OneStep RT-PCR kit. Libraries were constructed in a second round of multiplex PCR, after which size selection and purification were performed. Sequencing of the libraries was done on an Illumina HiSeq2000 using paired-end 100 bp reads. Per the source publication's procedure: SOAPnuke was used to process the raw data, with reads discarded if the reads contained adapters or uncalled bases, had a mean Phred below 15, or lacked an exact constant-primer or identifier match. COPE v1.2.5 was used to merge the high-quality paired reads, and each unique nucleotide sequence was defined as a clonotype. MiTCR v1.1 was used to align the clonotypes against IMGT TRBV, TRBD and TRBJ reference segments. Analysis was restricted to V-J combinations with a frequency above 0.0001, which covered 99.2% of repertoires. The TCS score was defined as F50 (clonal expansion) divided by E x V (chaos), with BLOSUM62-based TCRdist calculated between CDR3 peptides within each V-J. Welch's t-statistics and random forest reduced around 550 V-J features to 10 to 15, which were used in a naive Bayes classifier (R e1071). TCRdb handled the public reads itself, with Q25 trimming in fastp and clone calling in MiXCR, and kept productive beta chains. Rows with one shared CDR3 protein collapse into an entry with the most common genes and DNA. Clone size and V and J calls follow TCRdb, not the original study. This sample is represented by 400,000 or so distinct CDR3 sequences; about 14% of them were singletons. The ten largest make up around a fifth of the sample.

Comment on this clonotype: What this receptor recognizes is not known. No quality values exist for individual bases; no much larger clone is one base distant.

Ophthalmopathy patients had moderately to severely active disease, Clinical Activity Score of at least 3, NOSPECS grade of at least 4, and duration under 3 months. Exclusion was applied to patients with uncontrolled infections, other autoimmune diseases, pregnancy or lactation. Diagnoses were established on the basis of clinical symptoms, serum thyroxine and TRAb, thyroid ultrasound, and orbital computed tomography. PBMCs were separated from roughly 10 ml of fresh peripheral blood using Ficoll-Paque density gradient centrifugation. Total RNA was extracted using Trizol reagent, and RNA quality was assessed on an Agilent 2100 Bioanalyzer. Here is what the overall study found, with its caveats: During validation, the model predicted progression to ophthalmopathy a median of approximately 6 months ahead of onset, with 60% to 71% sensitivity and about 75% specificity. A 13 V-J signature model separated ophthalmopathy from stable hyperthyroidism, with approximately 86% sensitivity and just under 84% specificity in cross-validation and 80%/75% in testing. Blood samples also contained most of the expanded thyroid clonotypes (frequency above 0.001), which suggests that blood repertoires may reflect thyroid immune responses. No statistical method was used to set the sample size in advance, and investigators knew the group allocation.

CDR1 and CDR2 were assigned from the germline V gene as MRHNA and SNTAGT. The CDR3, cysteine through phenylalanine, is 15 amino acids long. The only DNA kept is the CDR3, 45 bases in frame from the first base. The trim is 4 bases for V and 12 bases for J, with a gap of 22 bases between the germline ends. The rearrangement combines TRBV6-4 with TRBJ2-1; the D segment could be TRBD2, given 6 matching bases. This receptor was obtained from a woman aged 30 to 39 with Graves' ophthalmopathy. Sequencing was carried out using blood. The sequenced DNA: TGTGCCAGCAGTGTCAACCTCCTAGCGATCTCGGGGCAGTTCTTC. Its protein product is CASSVNLLAISGQFF.